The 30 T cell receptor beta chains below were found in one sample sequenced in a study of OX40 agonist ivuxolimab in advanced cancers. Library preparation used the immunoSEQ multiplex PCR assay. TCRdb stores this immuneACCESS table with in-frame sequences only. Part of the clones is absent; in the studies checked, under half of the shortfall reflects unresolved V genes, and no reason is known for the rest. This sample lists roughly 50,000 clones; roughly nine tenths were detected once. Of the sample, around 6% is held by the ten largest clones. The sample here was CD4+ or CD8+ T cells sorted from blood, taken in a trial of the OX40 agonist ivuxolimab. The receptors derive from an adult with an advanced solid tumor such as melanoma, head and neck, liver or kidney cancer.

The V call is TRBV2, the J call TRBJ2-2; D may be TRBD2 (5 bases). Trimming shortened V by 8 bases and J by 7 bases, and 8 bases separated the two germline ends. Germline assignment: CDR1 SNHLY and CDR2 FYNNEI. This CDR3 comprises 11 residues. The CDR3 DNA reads TGTGCCAGCGTCGAGGGCGGGGAGCTGTTTTTT. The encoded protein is CASVEGGELFF.

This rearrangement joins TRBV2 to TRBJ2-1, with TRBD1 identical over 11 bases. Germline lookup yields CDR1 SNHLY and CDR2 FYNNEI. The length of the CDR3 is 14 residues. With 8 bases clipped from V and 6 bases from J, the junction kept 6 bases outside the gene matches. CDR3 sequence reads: CASEGQGEGNEQFF. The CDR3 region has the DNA TGTGCCAGCGAGGGACAGGGGGAAGGCAATGAGCAGTTCTTC.

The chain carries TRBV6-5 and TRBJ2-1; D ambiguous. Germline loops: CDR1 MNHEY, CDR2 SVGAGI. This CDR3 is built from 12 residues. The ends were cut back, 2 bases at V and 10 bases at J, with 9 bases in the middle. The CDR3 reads CASSYGQKEQFF. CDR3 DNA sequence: TGTGCCAGCAGTTACGGGCAGAAGGAGCAGTTCTTC.

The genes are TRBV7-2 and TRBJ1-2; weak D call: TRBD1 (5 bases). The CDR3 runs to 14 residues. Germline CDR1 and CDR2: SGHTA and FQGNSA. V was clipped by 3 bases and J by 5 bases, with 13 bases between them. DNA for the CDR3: TGTGCCAGCAGCTTTACAGGAAACCCTTATGGCTACACCTTC. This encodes CASSFTGNPYGYTF.

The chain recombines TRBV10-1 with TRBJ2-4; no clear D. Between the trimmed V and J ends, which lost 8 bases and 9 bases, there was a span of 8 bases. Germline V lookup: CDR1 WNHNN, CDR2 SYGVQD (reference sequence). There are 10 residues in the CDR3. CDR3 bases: TGCGCCAGCCCGTCGATCATTCAGTACTTC. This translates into CASPSIIQYF.

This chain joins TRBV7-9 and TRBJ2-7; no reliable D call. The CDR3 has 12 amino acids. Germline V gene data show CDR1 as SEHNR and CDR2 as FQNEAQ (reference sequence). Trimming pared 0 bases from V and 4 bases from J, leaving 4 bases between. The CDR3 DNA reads TGTGCCAGCAGCTTAGCGGCATACGAGCAGTACTTC. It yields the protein CASSLAAYEQYF.

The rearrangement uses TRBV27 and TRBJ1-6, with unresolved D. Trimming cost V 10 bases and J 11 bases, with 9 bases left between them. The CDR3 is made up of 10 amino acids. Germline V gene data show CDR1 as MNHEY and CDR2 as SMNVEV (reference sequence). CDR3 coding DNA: TGTGCCACCTACGGTCCACCCCTCCACTTT. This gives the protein CATYGPPLHF.

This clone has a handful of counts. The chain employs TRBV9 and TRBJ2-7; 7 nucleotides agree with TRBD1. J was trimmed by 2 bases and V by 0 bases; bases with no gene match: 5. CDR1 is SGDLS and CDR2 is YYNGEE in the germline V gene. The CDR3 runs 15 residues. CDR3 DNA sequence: TGTGCCAGCAGCGTAGGGGACAGAGTAACCTACGAGCAGTACTTC. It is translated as CASSVGDRVTYEQYF.

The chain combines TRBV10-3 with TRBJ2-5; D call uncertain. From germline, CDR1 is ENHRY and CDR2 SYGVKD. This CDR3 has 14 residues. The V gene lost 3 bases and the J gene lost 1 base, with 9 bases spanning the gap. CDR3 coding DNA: TGTGCCATCAGTGAAGGGATGCCCCAAGAGACCCAGTACTTC. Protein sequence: CAISEGMPQETQYF.

The CDR3 region is CASSVTGAVTGELFF. The CDR3 DNA follows: TGCGCCAGCAGCGTGACAGGGGCGGTCACCGGGGAGCTGTTTTTT. The chain recombines TRBV5-1 with TRBJ2-2, with 8 bases lining up with TRBD1. CDR1 SGHRS and CDR2 YFSETQ come from the germline V gene. The CDR3 loop spans 15 amino acids. The ends lost 4 bases at V and 4 bases at J; junction bases unmatched: 6.

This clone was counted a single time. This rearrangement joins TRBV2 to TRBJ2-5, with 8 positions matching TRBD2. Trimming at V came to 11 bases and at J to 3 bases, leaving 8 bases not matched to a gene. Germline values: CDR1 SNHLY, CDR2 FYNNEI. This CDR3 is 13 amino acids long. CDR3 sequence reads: CAPHEAGEETQYF. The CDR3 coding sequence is TGTGCCCCTCACGAAGCGGGAGAAGAGACCCAGTACTTC.

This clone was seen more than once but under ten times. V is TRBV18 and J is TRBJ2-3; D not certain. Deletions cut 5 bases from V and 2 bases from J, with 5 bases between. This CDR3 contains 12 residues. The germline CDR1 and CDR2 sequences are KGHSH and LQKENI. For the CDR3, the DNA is TGTGCCAGCTCAGACAACACAGATACGCAGTATTTT. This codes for CASSDNTDTQYF.

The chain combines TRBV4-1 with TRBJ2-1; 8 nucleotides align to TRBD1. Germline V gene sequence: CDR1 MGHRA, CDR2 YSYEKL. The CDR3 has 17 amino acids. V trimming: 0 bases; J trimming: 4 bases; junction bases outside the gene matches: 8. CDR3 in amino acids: CASSQDFRTGMYNEQFF. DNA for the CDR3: TGCGCCAGCAGCCAAGATTTCCGGACAGGGATGTACAATGAGCAGTTCTTC.

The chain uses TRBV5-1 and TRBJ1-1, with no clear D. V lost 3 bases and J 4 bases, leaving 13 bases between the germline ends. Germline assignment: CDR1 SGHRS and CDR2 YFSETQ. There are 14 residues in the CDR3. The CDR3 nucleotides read TGCGCCAGCAGCTGGAGCTACAGAGGCACTGAAGCTTTCTTT. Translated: CASSWSYRGTEAFF. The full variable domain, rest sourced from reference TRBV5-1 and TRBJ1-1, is KAGVTQTPRYLIKTRGQQVTLSCSPISGHRSVSWYQQTPGQGLQFLFEYFSETQRNKGNFPGRFSGRQFSNSRSEMNVSTLELGDSALYLCASSWSYRGTEAFFGQGTRLTVV.

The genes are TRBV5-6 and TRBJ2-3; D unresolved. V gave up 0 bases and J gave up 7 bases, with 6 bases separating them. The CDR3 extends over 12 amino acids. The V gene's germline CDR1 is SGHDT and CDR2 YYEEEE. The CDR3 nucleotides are TGTGCCAGCAGCTTGGAACAAAATACGCAGTATTTT. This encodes CASSLEQNTQYF.

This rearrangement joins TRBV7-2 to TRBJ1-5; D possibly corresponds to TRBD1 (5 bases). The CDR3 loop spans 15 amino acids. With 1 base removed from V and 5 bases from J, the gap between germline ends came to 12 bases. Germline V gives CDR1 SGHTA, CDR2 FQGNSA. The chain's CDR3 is CASSLGLAGHQPQHF. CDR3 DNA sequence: TGTGCCAGCAGCTTAGGATTGGCGGGGCATCAGCCCCAGCATTTT.

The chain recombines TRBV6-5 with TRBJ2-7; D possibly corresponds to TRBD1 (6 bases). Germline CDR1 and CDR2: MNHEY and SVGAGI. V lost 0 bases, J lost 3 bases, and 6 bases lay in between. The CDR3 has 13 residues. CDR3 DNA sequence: TGTGCCAGCAGTTACTCGACAGGCTACGAGCAGTACTTC. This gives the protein CASSYSTGYEQYF.

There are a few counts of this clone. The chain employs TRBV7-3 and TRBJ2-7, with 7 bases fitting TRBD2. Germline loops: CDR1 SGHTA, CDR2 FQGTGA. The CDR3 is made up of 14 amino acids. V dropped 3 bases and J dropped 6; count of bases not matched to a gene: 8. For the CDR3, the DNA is TGTGCCAGCAGCTTCGGCGGGAGTGGCGCCGAGCAGTACTTC. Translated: CASSFGGSGAEQYF.

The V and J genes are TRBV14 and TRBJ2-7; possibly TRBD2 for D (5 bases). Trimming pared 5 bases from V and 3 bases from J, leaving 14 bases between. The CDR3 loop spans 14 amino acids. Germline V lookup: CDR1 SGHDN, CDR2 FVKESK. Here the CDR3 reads CASSKGSLNYEQYF. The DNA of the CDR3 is TGTGCCAGCAGCAAAGGGAGTTTGAACTACGAGCAGTACTTC.

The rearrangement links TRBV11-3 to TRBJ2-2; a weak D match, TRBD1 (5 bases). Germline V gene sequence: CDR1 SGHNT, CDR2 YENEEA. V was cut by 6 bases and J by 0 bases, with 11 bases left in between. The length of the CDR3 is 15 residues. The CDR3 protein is CASSPDTSNTGELFF. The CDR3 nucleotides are TGTGCCAGCAGTCCGGACACTTCGAACACCGGGGAGCTGTTTTTT.

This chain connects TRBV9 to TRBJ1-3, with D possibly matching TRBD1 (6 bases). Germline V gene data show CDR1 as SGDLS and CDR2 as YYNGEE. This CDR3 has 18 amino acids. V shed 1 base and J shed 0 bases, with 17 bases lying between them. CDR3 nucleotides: TGTGCCAGCAGCGTATTAGGGGGGACGTACCTCTCTGGAAACACCATATATTTT. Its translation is CASSVLGGTYLSGNTIYF.

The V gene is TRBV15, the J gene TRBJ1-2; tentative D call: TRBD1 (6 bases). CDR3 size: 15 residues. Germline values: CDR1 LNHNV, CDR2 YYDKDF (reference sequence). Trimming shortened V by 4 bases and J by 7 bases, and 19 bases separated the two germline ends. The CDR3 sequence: CATSNTDSRISGYTF. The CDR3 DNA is TGTGCCACCAGCAATACGGACAGTCGGATTAGTGGCTACACCTTC. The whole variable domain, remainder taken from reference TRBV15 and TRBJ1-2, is DAMVIQNPRYQVTQFGKPVTLSCSQTLNHNVMYWYQQKSSQAPKLLFHYYDKDFNNEADTPDNFQSRRPNTSFCFLDIRSPGLGDTAMYLCATSNTDSRISGYTFGSGTRLTVV.

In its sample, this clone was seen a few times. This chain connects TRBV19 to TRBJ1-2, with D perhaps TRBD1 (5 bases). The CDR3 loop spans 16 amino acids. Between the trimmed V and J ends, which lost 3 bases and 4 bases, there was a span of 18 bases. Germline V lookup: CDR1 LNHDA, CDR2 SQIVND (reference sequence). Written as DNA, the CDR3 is TGTGCCAGTAGTATTAAAGGGCCGAGGGGCGGCTATGGCTACACCTTC. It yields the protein CASSIKGPRGGYGYTF.

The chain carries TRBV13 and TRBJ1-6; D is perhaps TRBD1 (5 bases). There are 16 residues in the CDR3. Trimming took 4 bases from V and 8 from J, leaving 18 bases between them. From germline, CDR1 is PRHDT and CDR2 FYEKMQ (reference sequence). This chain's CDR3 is CASSSQGTVPYSPLHF. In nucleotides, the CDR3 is TGTGCCAGCAGCTCCCAAGGGACGGTCCCTTATTCACCCCTCCACTTT.

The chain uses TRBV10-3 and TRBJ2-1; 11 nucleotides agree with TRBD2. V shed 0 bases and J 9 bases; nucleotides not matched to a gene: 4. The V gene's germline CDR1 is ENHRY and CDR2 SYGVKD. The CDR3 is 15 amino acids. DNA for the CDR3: TGTGCCATCAGTGAGTCACTAGCGGGAGTCGGTGAGCAGTTCTTC. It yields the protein CAISESLAGVGEQFF.

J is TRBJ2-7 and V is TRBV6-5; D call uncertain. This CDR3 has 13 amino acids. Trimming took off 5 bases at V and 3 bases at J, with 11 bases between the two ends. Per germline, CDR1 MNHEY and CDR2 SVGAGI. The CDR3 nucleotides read TGTGCCAGCAGTATACAGCGCAACTACGAGCAGTACGTC. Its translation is CASSIQRNYEQYV.

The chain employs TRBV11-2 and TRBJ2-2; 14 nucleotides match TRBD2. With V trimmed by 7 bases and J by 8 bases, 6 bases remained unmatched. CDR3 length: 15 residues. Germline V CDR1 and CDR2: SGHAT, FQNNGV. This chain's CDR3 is CASNLGLAGGGELFF. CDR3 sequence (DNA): TGTGCCAGCAACCTCGGACTAGCGGGGGGAGGGGAGCTGTTTTTT.

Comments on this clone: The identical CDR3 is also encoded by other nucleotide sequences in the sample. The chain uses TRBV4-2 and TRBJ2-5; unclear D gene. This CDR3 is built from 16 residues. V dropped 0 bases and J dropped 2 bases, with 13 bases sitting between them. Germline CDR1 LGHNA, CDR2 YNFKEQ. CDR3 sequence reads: CASSQEIYPLQETQYF. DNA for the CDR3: TGTGCCAGCAGCCAAGAAATCTATCCCTTACAAGAGACCCAGTACTTC.

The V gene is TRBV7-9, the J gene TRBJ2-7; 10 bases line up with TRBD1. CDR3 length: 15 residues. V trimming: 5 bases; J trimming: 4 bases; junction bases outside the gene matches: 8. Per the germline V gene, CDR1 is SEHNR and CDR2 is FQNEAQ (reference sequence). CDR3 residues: CASSAGQGIYYEQYF. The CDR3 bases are TGTGCCAGCAGCGCGGGACAGGGGATATATTACGAGCAGTACTTC.

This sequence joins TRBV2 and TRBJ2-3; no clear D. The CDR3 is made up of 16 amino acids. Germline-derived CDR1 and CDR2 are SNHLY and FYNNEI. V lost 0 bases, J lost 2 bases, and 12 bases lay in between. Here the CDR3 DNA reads TGTGCCAGCAGTGAAGCGACCGGACGATACACAGATACGCAGTATTTT. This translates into CASSEATGRYTDTQYF.